These T cell receptor beta chains were read from a single sample in a study of blood T cell repertoires in COVID-19. TCRdb's table, derived via immunoSEQ multiplex PCR, lists solely in-frame clones and lacks some. The data contain fewer than 350,000 clones, over 80% of them singletons. Input material: PBMCs or T cells enriched from blood (not recorded which). The receptor set was obtained from a woman between 25 and 40 years old with acute COVID-19. CDR3s include the opening cysteine and the closing phenylalanine or tryptophan. The order of the fields is V gene, J gene, D gene, CDR3 protein, CDR3 DNA. The D gene is left open where the match is weak.

v_call: TRBV30; j_call: TRBJ2-7; d_call: TRBD1; cdr3_aa: CAWSPPTGGRYEQYF; cdr3_nt: TGTGCCTGGAGTCCCCCGACAGGGGGCCGGTACGAGCAGTACTTC
v_call: TRBV2; j_call: TRBJ2-3; d_call: NA; cdr3_aa: CASSPGLSSTDTQYF; cdr3_nt: TGTGCCAGCAGCCCCGGACTTTCTAGCACAGATACGCAGTATTTT
v_call: TRBV7-9; j_call: TRBJ2-7; d_call: TRBD2; cdr3_aa: CASSSTSGNTYEQYF; cdr3_nt: TGTGCCAGCAGCTCCACTAGCGGGAACACCTACGAGCAGTACTTC
v_call: TRBV19; j_call: TRBJ2-1; d_call: NA; cdr3_aa: CASSIPGMNNEQFF; cdr3_nt: TGTGCCAGTAGTATTCCCGGGATGAATAATGAGCAGTTCTTC
v_call: TRBV7-2; j_call: TRBJ2-4; d_call: NA; cdr3_aa: CASSPGDWPNAKNIQYF; cdr3_nt: TGTGCCAGCAGCCCAGGGGATTGGCCCAACGCCAAAAACATTCAGTACTTC
v_call: TRBV11-2; j_call: TRBJ2-5; d_call: NA; cdr3_aa: CASSLSILETQYF; cdr3_nt: TGTGCCAGCAGCTTAAGTATACTAGAGACCCAGTACTTC
v_call: TRBV24-1; j_call: TRBJ2-7; d_call: NA; cdr3_aa: CATRGPYLPLRGQYF; cdr3_nt: TGTGCCACCAGGGGGCCTTATCTTCCACTACGAGGGCAGTACTTC
v_call: TRBV27; j_call: TRBJ1-6; d_call: TRBD1; cdr3_aa: CASSLRPGQGRSNSPLHF; cdr3_nt: TGTGCCAGCAGTCTACGACCGGGACAGGGACGATCTAATTCACCCCTCCACTTT
v_call: TRBV15; j_call: TRBJ2-3; d_call: NA; cdr3_aa: CATSREGEPTDTQYF; cdr3_nt: TGTGCCACCAGCAGAGAAGGGGAACCCACAGATACGCAGTATTTT
v_call: TRBV28; j_call: TRBJ2-4; d_call: NA; cdr3_aa: CASRLIGVDIQYF; cdr3_nt: TGTGCCAGCAGGCTGATCGGAGTTGACATTCAGTACTTC
v_call: TRBV18; j_call: TRBJ2-7; d_call: NA; cdr3_aa: CASSIRDIQEQYF; cdr3_nt: TGTGCCAGCTCAATACGGGACATTCAAGAGCAGTACTTC
v_call: TRBV2; j_call: TRBJ2-2; d_call: NA; cdr3_aa: CASSEGRVLSGELFF; cdr3_nt: TGTGCCAGCAGTGAGGGCAGGGTGTTATCCGGGGAGCTGTTTTTT
v_call: TRBV6-4; j_call: TRBJ2-1; d_call: TRBD2; cdr3_aa: CASSAGTSSYNEQFF; cdr3_nt: TGTGCCAGCAGTGCCGGGACTAGCTCCTACAATGAGCAGTTCTTC
v_call: TRBV30; j_call: TRBJ2-5; d_call: NA; cdr3_aa: CAWSVLQGGETQYF; cdr3_nt: TGTGCCTGGAGTGTACTCCAGGGCGGTGAGACCCAGTACTTC
v_call: TRBV4-1; j_call: TRBJ2-2; d_call: TRBD2; cdr3_aa: CASSRTSDAGELFF; cdr3_nt: TGCGCCAGCAGCCGAACTAGCGACGCCGGGGAGCTGTTTTTT
v_call: TRBV4-1; j_call: TRBJ1-4; d_call: NA; cdr3_aa: CASSQVEASNEKLFF; cdr3_nt: TGCGCCAGCAGCCAAGTAGAGGCCTCGAATGAAAAACTGTTTTTT
v_call: TRBV28; j_call: TRBJ2-7; d_call: NA; cdr3_aa: CASSFYYRWSYEQYF; cdr3_nt: TGTGCCAGCAGCTTCTACTACAGGTGGTCCTACGAGCAGTACTTC
v_call: TRBV3-1/TRBV3-2; j_call: TRBJ2-1; d_call: NA; cdr3_aa: CASSPDPIAEPPNEQFF; cdr3_nt: TGTGCCAGCAGCCCAGACCCAATAGCGGAGCCGCCCAATGAGCAGTTCTTC
v_call: TRBV7-6; j_call: TRBJ2-1; d_call: TRBD2; cdr3_aa: CASTRRDGAGSNEQFF; cdr3_nt: TGTGCCAGCACCCGTCGGGATGGAGCGGGAAGCAATGAGCAGTTCTTC
v_call: TRBV19; j_call: TRBJ2-1; d_call: TRBD2; cdr3_aa: CASSKSGRENEQFF; cdr3_nt: TGTGCCAGTAGTAAAAGCGGGAGAGAAAATGAGCAGTTCTTC
v_call: TRBV5-4; j_call: TRBJ1-2; d_call: NA; cdr3_aa: CASSLPSGANYGYTF; cdr3_nt: TGTGCCAGCAGCTTACCATCAGGCGCTAACTATGGCTACACCTTC
v_call: TRBV27; j_call: TRBJ1-2; d_call: TRBD1; cdr3_aa: CASSSAGGPYGYTF; cdr3_nt: TGTGCCAGCAGTTCCGCAGGGGGCCCATATGGCTACACCTTC
v_call: TRBV7-9; j_call: TRBJ1-3; d_call: NA; cdr3_aa: CAIKPFSSSSGNTIYF; cdr3_nt: TGTGCCATTAAACCGTTCTCTTCCAGCTCTGGAAACACCATATATTTT
v_call: TRBV27; j_call: TRBJ2-7; d_call: NA; cdr3_aa: CASSPGTYEQYF; cdr3_nt: TGTGCCAGCAGTCCCGGGACCTACGAGCAGTACTTC
v_call: TRBV14; j_call: TRBJ2-1; d_call: TRBD2; cdr3_aa: CASSQDGGTAYNEQFF; cdr3_nt: TGTGCCAGCAGCCAAGACGGGGGGACTGCCTACAATGAGCAGTTCTTC
v_call: TRBV7-9; j_call: TRBJ1-4; d_call: NA; cdr3_aa: CASSSQGSNEKLFF; cdr3_nt: TGTGCCAGCAGCTCGCAGGGCAGTAATGAAAAACTGTTTTTT
v_call: TRBV27; j_call: TRBJ2-6; d_call: TRBD2; cdr3_aa: CASSSGLAGSGANVLTF; cdr3_nt: TGTGCCAGCAGTTCGGGACTAGCGGGCTCTGGGGCCAACGTCCTGACTTTC